This T cell receptor beta chain stems from a study of T cell responses to AZD1222 COVID-19 vaccine. The repertoire was sequenced with immunoSEQ multiplex PCR; TCRdb's copy has only in-frame clones and lacks some. The table lists about 150,000 clones, roughly 91% of them singletons. As regards this clone: Its target is not known.

Per germline, CDR1 SGHDT and CDR2 YYEEEE. Trimming cost V 5 bases and J 6 bases, with 15 bases left between them. This CDR3 contains 14 residues. Study outcomes and limitations: It was only after the peak T cell response that any repertoires were sampled.

Sequences were derived from peripheral blood, sampled on day 0 of AZD1222 vaccination. This TCR came from an adult in good health. The V and J genes are TRBV5-6 and TRBJ2-1; D tentatively fits TRBD1 or TRBD2 (5 bases each). The CDR3 loop reads CASSDLGVSNEQFF. The DNA of the CDR3 is TGTGCCAGCAGTGATTTGGGGGTTAGCAATGAGCAGTTCTTC.